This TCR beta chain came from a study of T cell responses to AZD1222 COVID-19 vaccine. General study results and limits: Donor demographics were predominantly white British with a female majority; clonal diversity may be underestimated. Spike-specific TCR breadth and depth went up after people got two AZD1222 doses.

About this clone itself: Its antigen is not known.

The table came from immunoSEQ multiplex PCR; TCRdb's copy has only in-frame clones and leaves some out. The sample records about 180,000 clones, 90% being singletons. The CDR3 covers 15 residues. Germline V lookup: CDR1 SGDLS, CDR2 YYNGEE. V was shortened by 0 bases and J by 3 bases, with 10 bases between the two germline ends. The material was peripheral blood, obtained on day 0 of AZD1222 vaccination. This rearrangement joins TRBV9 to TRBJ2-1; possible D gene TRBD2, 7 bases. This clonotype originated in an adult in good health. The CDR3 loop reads CASSVGGGHYNEQFF. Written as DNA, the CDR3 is TGTGCCAGCAGCGTAGGCGGGGGACACTACAATGAGCAGTTCTTC.